This T cell receptor (beta chain) was captured in a study of early T cells in non-severe SARS-CoV-2 infection. Individual cDNA molecules were tagged with unique molecular identifiers, the study reported. MiXCR, run by TCRdb on the 5' RACE reads, gives a single entry per CDR3 protein. The profile shows roughly 90,000 distinct CDR3 sequences, approximately 15% of them singletons. General study findings and limits: Private and CD4 specificities were missed by VDJdb matching, which favored anti-spike CD8 responses.

This clonotype was seen a handful of times. Its antigen remains unidentified. The TCR sequence derives from an adult who was a healthcare worker with PCR-confirmed SARS-CoV-2 infection or an uninfected control (not recorded which). Source material: whole blood.

The CDR3 DNA reads as TGTGCCAGCAGCTCCCAGGGAGGGGGTGTGAACACTGAAGCTTTCTTT. Its protein is CASSSQGGGVNTEAFF. The rearrangement uses TRBV7-6 and TRBJ1-1; the D gene is possibly TRBD1 (6 bases). CDR1 and CDR2 (germline): SGHVS, FNYEAQ. The CDR3 is 16 amino acids. V lost 4 bases, J lost 0 bases, and 15 bases lay in between.